This T cell receptor beta chain stems from a study of Graves' ophthalmopathy and Graves' hyperthyroidism. This clonotype was recorded many times. Antigen unknown. The authors amplified TCR beta CDR3 regions, and they did so from RNA transcripts for repertoire sequencing. The library came from an HTBI-primed first-round RT-PCR and a second-round multiplex PCR. TCRdb independently ran MiXCR on the multiplex PCR reads; one entry per CDR3 protein. This sample has around 1,000,000 distinct CDR3 sequences, with about 40% found just once. Study-wide results and caveats: Among expanded thyroid clonotypes above 0.001 frequency, most also occurred in blood.

Germline CDR1 reads SEHNR; CDR2 reads FQNEAQ (reference sequence). Trimming stripped 5 bases from V and 3 bases from J, with 13 bases between. This CDR3 is 14 amino acids long. The receptor was derived from an adult man with Graves' hyperthyroidism. The chain carries TRBV7-9 and TRBJ2-5; possibly TRBD1 for D (6 bases). Source material: peripheral blood or thyroid tissue (not recorded which). For the CDR3, the DNA is TGTGCCAGCAGCACAGGGTTCGGAAAAGAGACCCAGTACTTC. Its protein is CASSTGFGKETQYF.